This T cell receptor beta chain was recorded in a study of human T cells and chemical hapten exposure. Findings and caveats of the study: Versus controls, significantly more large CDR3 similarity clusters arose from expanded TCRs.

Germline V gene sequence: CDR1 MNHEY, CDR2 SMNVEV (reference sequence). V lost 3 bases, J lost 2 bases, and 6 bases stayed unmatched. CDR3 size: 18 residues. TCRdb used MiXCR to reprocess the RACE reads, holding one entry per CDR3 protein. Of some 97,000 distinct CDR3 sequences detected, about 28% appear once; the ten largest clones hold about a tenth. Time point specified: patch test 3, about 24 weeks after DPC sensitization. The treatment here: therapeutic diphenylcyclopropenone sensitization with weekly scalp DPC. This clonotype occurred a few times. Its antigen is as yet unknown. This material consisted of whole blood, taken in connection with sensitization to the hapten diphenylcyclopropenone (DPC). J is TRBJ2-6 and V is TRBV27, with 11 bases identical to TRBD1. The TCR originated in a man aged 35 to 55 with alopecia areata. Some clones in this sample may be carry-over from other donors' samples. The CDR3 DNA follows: TGTGCCAGCAGTTTTCAGCGGACAGGGGGCGCTGGGGCCAACGTCCTGACTTTC. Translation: CASSFQRTGGAGANVLTF.